The sample holds a few counts of the clone carrying this T cell receptor beta chain. Its antigen is currently unknown. The data are from a study of T cells in Graves' hyperthyroidism and ophthalmopathy. Study observations and caveats: Ophthalmopathy, as predicted by the model, came a median roughly 6.5 months after the prediction. From stable hyperthyroidism, ophthalmopathy was separated by a 13 V-J model.

Unmatched junction bases numbered 8, after V lost 1 base and J lost 10 bases. The CDR3 sequence is 15 residues long. CDR1 is KGHDR, CDR2 SFDVKD, per germline. Using RNA transcripts as the source, TCR beta CDR3 regions were amplified. When the TCR CDR3 underwent first-round RT-PCR, the HTBI primer set was used. TCRdb recomputed calls from the multiplex PCR reads with MiXCR, one row per CDR3 protein. The repertoire holds under 300,000 distinct CDR3 sequences, with 22% as singletons. Each diagnosis was grounded in clinical symptoms, serum thyroxine and TRAb, thyroid ultrasound, and orbital computed tomography.

Sequencing was done on a sample of blood. V is TRBV24-1 and J is TRBJ2-1; TRBD2 aligns across 8 bases. This TCR derives from a man aged 30 to 45 with Graves' ophthalmopathy. CDR3 bases: TGTGCCACCAGTGATTTTTCCGTAGCGGGAAACGAGCAGTTCTTC. The encoded protein is CATSDFSVAGNEQFF.